Listed below are T cell receptor beta chains from one sample, sequenced in a study of blood T cell repertoires in COVID-19. Clones were sequenced by immunoSEQ multiplex PCR, and TCRdb holds only the in-frame ones, with some missing. The data hold about 410,000 clones, with about nine tenths observed a single time. Sequencing was done on a sample of peripheral blood. These receptors originate from a woman in her 30s with active or convalescent COVID-19. The CDR3 runs from the conserved cysteine through the conserved F or W. A D gene is named only where the DNA matches it firmly. Only part of the rows carry a size: once, few, many, or a class if the clone is expanded.

J	V	D	size	DNA	CDR3
TRBJ2-2	TRBV6-2/TRBV6-3	.	once	TGTGCCAGCAGTTACCAGGCATCGAACACCGGGGAGCTGTTTTTT	CASSYQASNTGELFF
TRBJ1-2	TRBV3-1/TRBV3-2	.	.	TGTGCCAGCAGCCAAGTAACACGCTATGGCTACACCTTC	CASSQVTRYGYTF
TRBJ2-3	TRBV21-1	.	.	TGTGCCAGCAGCAAAACTGGGACTAGCGAACCAGATACGCAGTATTTT	CASSKTGTSEPDTQYF
TRBJ1-1	TRBV3-1/TRBV3-2	.	once	TGTGCCAGCAGCCAAGAGAGACTGCTGAACACTGAAGCTTTCTTT	CASSQERLLNTEAFF
TRBJ2-4	TRBV6-4	.	.	TGTGCCAGCAGTGACTTACAGGGTTTCAGGGGGTACTTC	CASSDLQGFRGYF
TRBJ1-5	TRBV18	TRBD1	.	TGTGCCAGCTCGGGGGGACAGGAAAGCAATCAGCCCCAGCATTTT	CASSGGQESNQPQHF
TRBJ1-1	TRBV19	.	.	TGTGCCAGTATACTACTTGGGGCGATCCCTGAAGCTTTCTTT	CASILLGAIPEAFF
TRBJ1-3	TRBV2	.	.	TGTGCCAGCAGCCAACAGAGCTCTGGAAACACCATATATTTT	CASSQQSSGNTIYF
TRBJ1-5	TRBV4-1	TRBD1	.	TGCGCCAGCAGCCAAGTGCCAGGGGGAGATCAGCCCCAGCATTTT	CASSQVPGGDQPQHF
TRBJ2-7	TRBV27	TRBD1	.	TGTGCCAGCAGTTTTTTTGCAGGGGGCATCTACGAGCAGTACTTC	CASSFFAGGIYEQYF
TRBJ2-2	TRBV5-6	.	few	TGTGCCAGCAGCCCCTCCGGAACAGGGTCGACCGGGGAGCTGTTTTTT	CASSPSGTGSTGELFF
TRBJ1-1	TRBV2	TRBD1	few	TGTGCCAGCAGCGAAGGGACAGGGAACACTGAAGCTTTCTTT	CASSEGTGNTEAFF
TRBJ2-2	TRBV5-1	.	.	TGCGCCAGCAGCTTGGAAAGGGGCACCGGGGAGCTGTTTTTT	CASSLERGTGELFF
TRBJ1-4	TRBV19	.	.	TGTGCCAGTAGTAGTCTCCCGGAAAAACTGTTTTTT	CASSSLPEKLFF
TRBJ2-7	TRBV4-1	TRBD2	.	TGCGCCAGCAGCCAAGATAGGACTAGCCACGAGCAGTACTTC	CASSQDRTSHEQYF
TRBJ1-6	TRBV7-8	.	.	TGTGCCAGCAGCAAGGACAGAGGGTATTCACCCCTCCACTTT	CASSKDRGYSPLHF
TRBJ2-1	TRBV11-3	.	.	TGTGCCAGCAGCTTAACTCCCAACTACAATGAGCAGTTCTTC	CASSLTPNYNEQFF
TRBJ1-6	TRBV2	.	.	TGTGCCAGCAGTGAATGGGGGGATAAGAATTCACCCCTCCACTTT	CASSEWGDKNSPLHF
TRBJ2-7	TRBV11-2	TRBD2	.	TGTGCCAGCAGCTCCAACCCGGGGGGGTTGAGCGAGCAGTACTTC	CASSSNPGGLSEQYF
TRBJ1-1	TRBV11-2	.	.	TGTGCCAGCAGCTTAACAACTATGAACACTGAAGCTTTCTTT	CASSLTTMNTEAFF
TRBJ2-7	TRBV5-5	.	few	TGTGCCAGCAGCTTGATGGCTAGCGTACCCCACGAGCAGTACTTC	CASSLMASVPHEQYF
TRBJ1-1	TRBV3-1/TRBV3-2	.	few	TGTGCCAGCAGCCAATTTGGGGTCGGGGGCACTGAAGCTTTCTTT	CASSQFGVGGTEAFF
TRBJ1-6	TRBV6-5	TRBD1	.	TGTGCCAGCAGTTCGGCAGGGGGTTCACCCCTCCACTTT	CASSSAGGSPLHF
TRBJ2-7	TRBV6-5	.	.	TGTGCCAGCAGTCCCAGACAGACGTCCTACGAGCAGTACTTC	CASSPRQTSYEQYF
TRBJ2-5	TRBV7-6	TRBD1	.	TGTGCCAGCAGCTTAGGGGGACAGGGGATTTGGGAGACCCAGTACTTC	CASSLGGQGIWETQYF
TRBJ2-7	TRBV15	.	.	TGTGCCACCAGCGCCATAGCGGCATACGAGCAGTACTTC	CATSAIAAYEQYF
TRBJ2-7	TRBV4-1	TRBD1	.	TGCGCCAGCAGCCAAGGTCCGACAGGGGATTCCTACGAGCAGTACTTC	CASSQGPTGDSYEQYF
TRBJ1-2	TRBV6-5	.	.	TGTGCCAGCAGCGAGGGAAGGTGGATAAACTATGGCTACACCTTC	CASSEGRWINYGYTF